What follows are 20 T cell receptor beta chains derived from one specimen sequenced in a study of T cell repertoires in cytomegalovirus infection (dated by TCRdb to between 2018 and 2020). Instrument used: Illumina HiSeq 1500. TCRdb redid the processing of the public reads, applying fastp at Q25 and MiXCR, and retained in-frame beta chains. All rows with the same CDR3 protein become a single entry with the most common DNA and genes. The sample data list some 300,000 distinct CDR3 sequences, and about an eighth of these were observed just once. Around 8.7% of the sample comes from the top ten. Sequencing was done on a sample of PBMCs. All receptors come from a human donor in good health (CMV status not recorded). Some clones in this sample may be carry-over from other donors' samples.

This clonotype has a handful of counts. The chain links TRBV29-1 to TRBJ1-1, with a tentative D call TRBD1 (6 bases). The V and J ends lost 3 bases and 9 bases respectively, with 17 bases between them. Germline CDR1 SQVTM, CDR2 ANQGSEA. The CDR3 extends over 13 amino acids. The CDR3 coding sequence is TGCAGCGTTGATAGCAGGGGCGAGGGGAAAGCTTTCTTT. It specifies CSVDSRGEGKAFF.

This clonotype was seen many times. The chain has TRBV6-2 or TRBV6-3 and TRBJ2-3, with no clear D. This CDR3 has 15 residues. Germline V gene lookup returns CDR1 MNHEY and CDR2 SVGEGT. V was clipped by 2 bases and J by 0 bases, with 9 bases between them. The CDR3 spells CASSYPGASTDTQYF. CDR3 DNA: TGTGCCAGCAGTTACCCTGGCGCTAGCACAGATACGCAGTATTTT.

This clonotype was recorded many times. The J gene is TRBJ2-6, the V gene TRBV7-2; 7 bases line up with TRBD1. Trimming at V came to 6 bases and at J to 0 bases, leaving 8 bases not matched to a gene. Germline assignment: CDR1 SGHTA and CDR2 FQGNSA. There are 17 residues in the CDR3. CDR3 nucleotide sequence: TGTGCCAGCAGTTTAAGGGACAGCCACTCTGGGGCCAACGTCCTGACTTTC. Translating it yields CASSLRDSHSGANVLTF. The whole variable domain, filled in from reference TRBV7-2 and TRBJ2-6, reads GAGVSQSPSNKVTEKGKDVELRCDPISGHTALYWYRQSLGQGLEFLIYFQGNSAPDKSGLPSDRFSAERTGGSVSTLTIQRTQQEDSAVYLCASSLRDSHSGANVLTFGAGSRLTVL.

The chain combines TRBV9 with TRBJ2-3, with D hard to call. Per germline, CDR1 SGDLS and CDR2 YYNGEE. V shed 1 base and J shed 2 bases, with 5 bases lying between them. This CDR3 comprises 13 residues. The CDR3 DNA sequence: TGTGCCAGCAGCGTACTAGACACAGATACGCAGTATTTT. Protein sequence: CASSVLDTDTQYF. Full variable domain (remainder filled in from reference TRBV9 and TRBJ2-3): DSGVTQTPKHLITATGQRVTLRCSPRSGDLSVYWYQQSLDQGLQFLIQYYNGEERAKGNILERFSAQQFPDLHSELNLSSLELGDSALYFCASSVLDTDTQYFGPGTRLTVL.

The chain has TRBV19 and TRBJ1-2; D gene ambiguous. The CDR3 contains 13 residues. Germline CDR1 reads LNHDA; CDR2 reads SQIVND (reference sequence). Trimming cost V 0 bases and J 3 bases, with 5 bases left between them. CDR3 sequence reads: CASSIDVDYGYTF. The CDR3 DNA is TGTGCCAGTAGTATAGATGTGGACTATGGCTACACCTTC.

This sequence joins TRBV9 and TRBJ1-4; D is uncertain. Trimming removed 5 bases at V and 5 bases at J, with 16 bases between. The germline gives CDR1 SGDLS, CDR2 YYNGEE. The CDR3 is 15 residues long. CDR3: CASSPSVSQNEKLFF. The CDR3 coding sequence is TGTGCCAGCAGTCCCAGCGTCTCTCAAAATGAAAAACTGTTTTTT.

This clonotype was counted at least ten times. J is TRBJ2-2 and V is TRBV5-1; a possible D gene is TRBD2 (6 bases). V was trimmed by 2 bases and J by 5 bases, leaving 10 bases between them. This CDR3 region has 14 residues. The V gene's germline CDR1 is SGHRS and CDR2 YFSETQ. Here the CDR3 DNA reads TGCGCCAGCAGCTTTGGAGGGTTTACCGGGGAGCTGTTTTTT. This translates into CASSFGGFTGELFF.

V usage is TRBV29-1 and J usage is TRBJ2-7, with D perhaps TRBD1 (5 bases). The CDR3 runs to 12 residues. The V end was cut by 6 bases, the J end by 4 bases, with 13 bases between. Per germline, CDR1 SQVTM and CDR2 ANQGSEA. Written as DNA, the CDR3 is TGCAGCGTGGGCAGGGTGGGGTACGAGCAGTACTTC. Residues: CSVGRVGYEQYF.

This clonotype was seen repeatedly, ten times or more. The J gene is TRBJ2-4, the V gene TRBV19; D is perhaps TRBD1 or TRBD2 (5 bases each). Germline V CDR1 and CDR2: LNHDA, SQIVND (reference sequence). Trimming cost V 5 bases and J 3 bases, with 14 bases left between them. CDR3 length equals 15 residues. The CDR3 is CASSVTGTDKNIQYF. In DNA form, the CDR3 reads TGTGCCAGTAGTGTCACCGGGACGGACAAAAACATTCAGTACTTC.

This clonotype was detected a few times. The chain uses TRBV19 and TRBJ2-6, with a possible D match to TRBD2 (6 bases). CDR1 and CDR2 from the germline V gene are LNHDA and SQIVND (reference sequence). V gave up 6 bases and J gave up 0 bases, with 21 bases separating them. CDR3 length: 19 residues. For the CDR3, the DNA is TGTGCCAGTAGCCTACGACACCATCTGGGGGGCTCTGGGGCCAACGTCCTGACTTTC. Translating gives CASSLRHHLGGSGANVLTF. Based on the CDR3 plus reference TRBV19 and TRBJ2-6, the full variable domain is DGGITQSPKYLFRKEGQNVTLSCEQNLNHDAMYWYRQDPGQGLRLIYYSQIVNDFQKGDIAEGYSVSREKKESFPLTVTSAQKNPTAFYLCASSLRHHLGGSGANVLTFGAGSRLTVL.

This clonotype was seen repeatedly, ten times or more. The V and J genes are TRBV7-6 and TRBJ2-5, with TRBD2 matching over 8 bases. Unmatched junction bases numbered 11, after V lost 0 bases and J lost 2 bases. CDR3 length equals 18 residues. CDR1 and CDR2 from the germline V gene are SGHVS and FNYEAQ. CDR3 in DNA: TGTGCCAGCAGCTTAGCGCCCAGCGGGGGAGCACGACAAGAGACCCAGTACTTC. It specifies CASSLAPSGGARQETQYF.

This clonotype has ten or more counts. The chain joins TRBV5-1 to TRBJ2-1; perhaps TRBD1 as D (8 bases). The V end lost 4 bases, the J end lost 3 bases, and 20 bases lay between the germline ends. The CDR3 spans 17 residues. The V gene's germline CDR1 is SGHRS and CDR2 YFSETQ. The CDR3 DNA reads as TGCGCCAGCAGCCCGCGACCTACAGGGGGGGACTACAATGAGCAGTTCTTC. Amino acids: CASSPRPTGGDYNEQFF.

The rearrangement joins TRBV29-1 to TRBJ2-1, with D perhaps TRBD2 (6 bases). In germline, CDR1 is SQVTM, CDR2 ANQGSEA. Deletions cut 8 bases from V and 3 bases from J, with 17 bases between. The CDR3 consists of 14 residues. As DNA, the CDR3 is TGCAGCCCCAAACTCCGCGGGGTCTACAATGAGCAGTTCTTC. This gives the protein CSPKLRGVYNEQFF.

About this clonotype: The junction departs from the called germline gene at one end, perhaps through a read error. The DNA for the CDR3 is TGTGCCAGCCGTTTTATCGCTAGAGGACAGGCCGGGGTTTCCTACGAGCAGTACTTC. The encoded protein is CASRFIARGQAGVSYEQYF. The genes are TRBV28 and TRBJ2-7; 7 bases fit TRBD1. This CDR3 comprises 19 residues. Germline V CDR1 and CDR2: MDHEN, SYDVKM.

The CDR3 loop is CASSQGGVPYNEQFF. As DNA, the CDR3 is TGCGCCAGCAGCCAAGGCGGGGTCCCTTACAATGAGCAGTTCTTC. This chain links TRBV4-1 with TRBJ2-1, with a tentative D call TRBD2 (6 bases). In germline, CDR1 is MGHRA, CDR2 YSYEKL. The CDR3 consists of 15 residues. V lost 1 base and J 4 bases, leaving 11 bases between the germline ends.

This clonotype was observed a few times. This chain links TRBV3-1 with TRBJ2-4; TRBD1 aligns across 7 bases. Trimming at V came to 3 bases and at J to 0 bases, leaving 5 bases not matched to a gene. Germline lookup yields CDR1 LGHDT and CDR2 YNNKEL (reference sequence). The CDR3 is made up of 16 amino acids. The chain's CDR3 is CASSHGTALAKNIQYF. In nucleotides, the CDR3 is TGTGCCAGCAGCCATGGGACAGCTCTAGCCAAAAACATTCAGTACTTC.

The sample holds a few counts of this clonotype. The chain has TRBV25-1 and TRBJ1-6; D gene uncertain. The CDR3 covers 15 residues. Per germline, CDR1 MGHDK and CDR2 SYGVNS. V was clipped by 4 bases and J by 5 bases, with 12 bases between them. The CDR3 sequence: CASSVTSTNNSPLHF. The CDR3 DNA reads TGTGCCAGCAGTGTCACGTCAACAAATAATTCACCCCTCCACTTT.

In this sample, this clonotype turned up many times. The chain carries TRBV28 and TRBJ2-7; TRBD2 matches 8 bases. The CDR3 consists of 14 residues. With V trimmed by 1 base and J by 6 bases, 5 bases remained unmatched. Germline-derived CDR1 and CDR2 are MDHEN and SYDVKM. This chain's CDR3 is CASSLSGGRVEQYF. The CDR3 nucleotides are TGTGCCAGCAGTTTATCGGGGGGGCGAGTCGAGCAGTACTTC.

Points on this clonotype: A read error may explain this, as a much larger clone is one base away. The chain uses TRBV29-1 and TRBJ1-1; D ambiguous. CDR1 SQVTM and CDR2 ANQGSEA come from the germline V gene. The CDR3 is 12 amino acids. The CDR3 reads CSARTANTEAYF. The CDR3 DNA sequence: TGCAGCGCCCGAACAGCGAACACTGAAGCTTACTTT.

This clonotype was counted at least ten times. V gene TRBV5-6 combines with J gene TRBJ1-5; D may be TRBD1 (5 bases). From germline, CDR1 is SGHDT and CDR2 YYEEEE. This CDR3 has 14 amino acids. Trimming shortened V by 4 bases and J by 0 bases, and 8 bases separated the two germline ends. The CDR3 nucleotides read TGTGCCAGCAGCCAAGGGGCTAGCAATCAGCCCCAGCATTTT. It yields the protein CASSQGASNQPQHF. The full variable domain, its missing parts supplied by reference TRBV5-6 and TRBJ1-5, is DAGVTQSPTHLIKTRGQQVTLRCSPKSGHDTVSWYQQALGQGPQFIFQYYEEEERQRGNFPDRFSGHQFPNYSSELNVNALLLGDSALYLCASSQGASNQPQHFGDGTRLSIL.